These T cell receptor beta chains were read from a single sample in a study of T cell responses to AZD1222 COVID-19 vaccine. The repertoire was sequenced with immunoSEQ multiplex PCR; TCRdb's copy has only in-frame clones and lacks some. The sample gives roughly 99,000 clones, around nine tenths of which show up once; approximately 22% is in the top ten. Sequencing was performed on peripheral blood, taken on day 0 of AZD1222 vaccination. The source is an adult in good health. Both conserved end residues are part of each CDR3. The D gene is left open where the match is weak. Clone size appears in some rows only: once, few, many, or a class for an expanded clone.

D | J | size | V | DNA | CDR3
. | TRBJ2-7 | . | TRBV7-2 | TGTGCCAGCAGCCGGACACCAGGCGGGATCTACGAGCAGTACTTC | CASSRTPGGIYEQYF
TRBD1 | TRBJ1-4 | . | TRBV7-2 | TGTGCCAGCACCTCGACAGGGACAACTAATGAAAAACTGTTTTTT | CASTSTGTTNEKLFF
. | TRBJ1-4 | . | TRBV3-1/TRBV3-2 | TGTGCCAGCAGCCAAACTGATATTAATGAAAAACTGTTTTTT | CASSQTDINEKLFF
. | TRBJ1-5 | . | TRBV7-8 | TGTGCCAGCAGCTTAGAAAATAGGACAGAAGGTAATCAGCCCCAGCATTTT | CASSLENRTEGNQPQHF
. | TRBJ1-2 | . | TRBV19 | TGTGCCAGTAGTCCGAAGGGGGACTATGGCTACACCTTC | CASSPKGDYGYTF
. | TRBJ1-1 | few | TRBV6-5 | TGTGCCAGCAGTTACCCCGGGGGGACTGAAGCTTTCTTT | CASSYPGGTEAFF
. | TRBJ2-2 | . | TRBV6-5 | TGTGCCAGCAGTTACGCTACAGCAATGAACACCGGGGAGCTGTTTTTT | CASSYATAMNTGELFF
TRBD2 | TRBJ2-7 | . | TRBV4-3 | TGCGCCAGCAGCTTTGCGCTTAGCGGGGGACTTGTTGCGCGGGGCGAGCAGTACTTC | CASSFALSGGLVARGEQYF
. | TRBJ1-1 | . | TRBV4-3 | TGCGCCAGCAGCCTATCGGGGACGTCGGTCACTGAAGCTTTCTTT | CASSLSGTSVTEAFF
. | TRBJ1-4 | . | TRBV25-1 | TGTGCCAGCAGTGATCGGGGGGCAACTAATGAAAAACTGTTTTTT | CASSDRGATNEKLFF
. | TRBJ2-7 | . | TRBV12-5 | TGTGCTAGTGGTTTGGTAGGACAGATCGAGCAGTACTTC | CASGLVGQIEQYF
. | TRBJ2-1 | few | TRBV7-2 | TGTGCCAGCAGCTTACAACTCTCCGGGGGAGTCAATGAGCAGTTCTTC | CASSLQLSGGVNEQFF
. | TRBJ2-3 | . | TRBV7-2 | TGTGCCAGCAGCTTAAGGCCCTTACCAGATACGCAGTATTTT | CASSLRPLPDTQYF
. | TRBJ2-2 | few | TRBV15 | TGTGCCACCAGCAGAGATGGCAGGGCGGCCGGGGAGCTGTTTTTT | CATSRDGRAAGELFF
. | TRBJ1-2 | . | TRBV6-4 | TGTGCCAGCATTCTCCAGGGTCATGGCTACACCTTC | CASILQGHGYTF
TRBD1 | TRBJ1-5 | . | TRBV4-1 | TGCGCCAGCAGCCTTGGACAGGGTGTAAATCAGCCCCAGCATTTT | CASSLGQGVNQPQHF
. | TRBJ1-3 | . | TRBV9 | TGTGCCAGCAGCGTCGGGGGTACAACTGGAAACACCATATATTTT | CASSVGGTTGNTIYF
. | TRBJ1-5 | once | TRBV25-1 | TGTGCCAGCAGTGAACGAAAGGGTAAGCGACAGCCCCAGCATTTT | CASSERKGKRQPQHF
. | TRBJ1-1 | once | TRBV9 | TGTGCCAGCAGCGTAGATCCGACACCTGACCCCGACAAGAACACTGAAGCTTTCTTT | CASSVDPTPDPDKNTEAFF
. | TRBJ1-2 | . | TRBV12-3/TRBV12-4 | TGTGCCAGCAGTTTAGTGAGTTTCTATGGCTACACCTTC | CASSLVSFYGYTF
TRBD1 | TRBJ2-7 | . | TRBV6-5 | TGTGCCAGCCGGTACTGGGACAGCTCCTACGAGCAGTACTTC | CASRYWDSSYEQYF
TRBD1 | TRBJ2-1 | . | TRBV19 | TGTGCCAGTAGTATGACAGGGGGTGGCCAGCAGTTCTTC | CASSMTGGGQQFF
TRBD1 | TRBJ1-2 | . | TRBV5-6 | TGTGCCAGCAGCGCCGGACCAGAGGACAGGGGCTACACCTTC | CASSAGPEDRGYTF
. | TRBJ1-4 | once | TRBV11-2 | TGTGCCAGCAAATGGACGGACAATGAAAAACTGTTTTTT | CASKWTDNEKLFF
. | TRBJ2-5 | . | TRBV29-1 | TGCAGCGTTGAGTCCCAGGCTCCGACCCAGTACTTC | CSVESQAPTQYF
. | TRBJ1-4 | . | TRBV19 | TGTGCCAGCACGAATTATGCAACTAATGAAAAACTGTTTTTT | CASTNYATNEKLFF
. | TRBJ2-3 | . | TRBV11-2 | TGTGCCAGCAGCTTGTCCGATACGCAGTATTTT | CASSLSDTQYF
TRBD2 | TRBJ2-1 | . | TRBV30 | TGTGCCTTGGCGGGGGGCCCTAATGAGCAGTTCTTC | CALAGGPNEQFF
. | TRBJ1-4 | . | TRBV19 | TGTGCCAGTAGTAATAAGGACTCTAATGAAAAACTGTTTTTT | CASSNKDSNEKLFF
TRBD1 | TRBJ2-3 | . | TRBV9 | TGTGCCACCTCGCGGGGACAGGGCGGACTGGGCACAGATACGCAGTATTTT | CATSRGQGGLGTDTQYF
. | TRBJ1-6 | . | TRBV6-5 | TGTGCCAGCAGGCGGACAGTCAGCGGACCCCTCCACTTT | CASRRTVSGPLHF
. | TRBJ2-3 | . | TRBV7-3 | TGTGCCAGCAGCTTTGAGGGGACGAAGGGAACAGATACGCAGTATTTT | CASSFEGTKGTDTQYF
. | TRBJ1-5 | . | TRBV15 | TGTGCCACCAGCAGGACCCAGGGTCGCGCTGGGCCCCAGCATTTT | CATSRTQGRAGPQHF
TRBD1 | TRBJ2-2 | . | TRBV6-4 | TGTGCCAGCACCCCGGGACAGGGGAACACCGGGGAGCTGTTTTTT | CASTPGQGNTGELFF
. | TRBJ1-4 | . | TRBV7-9 | TGTGCCAGCAGCTTAGCGCTGGGGCCCGTTGAAAAACTGTTTTTT | CASSLALGPVEKLFF
TRBD2 | TRBJ2-3 | . | TRBV6-1 | TGTGCCAGCAGTGCCCGACTAGCGGGGGGGCCAGTGTCGGATACGCAGTATTTT | CASSARLAGGPVSDTQYF
TRBD2 | TRBJ2-1 | . | TRBV2 | TGTGCCAGCAGTGAGAGCGGGGGGGCCTTTTATGAGCAGTTCTTC | CASSESGGAFYEQFF
. | TRBJ1-2 | . | TRBV5-1 | TGCGCCAGCAGCTTGGGGTTAGGGCCACCCGTTTATGGCTACACCTTC | CASSLGLGPPVYGYTF
TRBD1 | TRBJ1-5 | once | TRBV27 | TGTGCCAGCAGTTTATTTGCGGGACAGGGAATCGGACAGCCCCAGCATTTT | CASSLFAGQGIGQPQHF
TRBD2 | TRBJ2-7 | once | TRBV5-8 | TGTGCCAGCAGCCGGACTAGTTTTTACGAGCAGTACTTC | CASSRTSFYEQYF
. | TRBJ1-4 | . | TRBV12-3/TRBV12-4 | TGTGCCAGCAGTTTAATTGCCGGGGAAAAACTGTTTTTT | CASSLIAGEKLFF
. | TRBJ1-2 | . | TRBV7-3 | TGTGCCAGCAGCTTAACAGGGGCAGCGCCTGGCTACACCTTC | CASSLTGAAPGYTF
. | TRBJ1-1 | . | TRBV4-3 | TGCGCCAGCAGCCAATATTGGGGAAGGCGTACGAACACTGAAGCTTTCTTT | CASSQYWGRRTNTEAFF
. | TRBJ1-2 | . | TRBV6-5 | TGTGCCAGCAGTTACTCGTTGGAGATCGGTGGCTACACCTTC | CASSYSLEIGGYTF
. | TRBJ2-7 | . | TRBV4-3 | TGCGCCAGCAGCCAAGATCTTTTCAGCTACGAGCAGTACTTC | CASSQDLFSYEQYF
. | TRBJ1-1 | . | TRBV6-5 | TGTGCCAGCAGTACAGTGGGACAAGGCACTGAAGCTTTCTTT | CASSTVGQGTEAFF
. | TRBJ2-7 | . | TRBV10-3 | TGTGCCACGACGACACGGGACACCCCTGGGGAGCAGTACTTC | CATTTRDTPGEQYF
TRBD1 | TRBJ2-7 | once | TRBV29-1 | TGCAGCGCTTTCGGGACAGGGGACTACGAGCAGTACTTC | CSAFGTGDYEQYF
. | TRBJ1-5 | . | TRBV6-5 | TGTGCCAGCAGAGGCCTGGGGGGTCAGCCCCAGCATTTT | CASRGLGGQPQHF
. | TRBJ1-2 | . | TRBV29-1 | TGCAGCGTTGCTAAGACAGCAATTTATGGCTACACCTTC | CSVAKTAIYGYTF
. | TRBJ1-4 | . | TRBV5-4 | TGTGCCAGCAGCTGGATGGGGGCACAAAATGAAAAACTGTTTTTT | CASSWMGAQNEKLFF
. | TRBJ2-7 | . | TRBV7-7 | TGTGCCAGCAGCTTGGACACAGTCTCCTACGAGCAGTACTTC | CASSLDTVSYEQYF
. | TRBJ2-2 | . | TRBV7-2 | TGTGCCAGCGGACCTGCAGGGATCACCGGGGAGCTGTTTTTT | CASGPAGITGELFF
. | TRBJ1-6 | . | TRBV4-3 | TGCGCCAGCAGCCTAGGGATGACGGATTCACCCCTCCACTTT | CASSLGMTDSPLHF
. | TRBJ1-2 | . | TRBV13 | TGTGCCAGCAGCTTGGGGGGGTGGTATGGCTACACCTTC | CASSLGGWYGYTF